This T cell receptor beta chain was observed in a study of T cell responses to AZD1222 COVID-19 vaccine. Some clones are missing from TCRdb's copy, which holds only in-frame ones; the method was immunoSEQ multiplex PCR. Of 90,000 to 120,000 clones detected, approximately 90% appear once; the ten largest clones hold around 20%. The V end lost 4 bases, the J end lost 5 bases, and 6 bases lay between the germline ends. The CDR3 is 11 amino acids. CDR1 is WSHSY and CDR2 is SAAADI in the germline V gene. This chain connects TRBV10-2 to TRBJ2-7, with D uncertain. The source material was peripheral blood, sampled on day 0 of AZD1222 vaccination. This TCR was recovered from an adult in good health. The CDR3 region is CASSVYNEQYF. The CDR3 DNA is TGCGCCAGCAGTGTATATAACGAGCAGTACTTC.